This TCR beta chain comes out of a study of tumor-infiltrating lymphocytes in primary liver carcinoma. Study-wide points: The proportion of top clones found throughout all five tumor regions was only about 7.5-24%.

The investigators made TCR beta cDNA from about 500 ng total RNA, using a constant-region primer. Slightly modified ARM-PCR with three nested multiplex PCR rounds yielded TCR beta libraries. Researchers ran the first two PCR rounds for roughly 11 cycles each with TRBV1-TRBV30 forward primers and a C-beta reverse primer. TCRdb reprocessed the multiplex PCR reads via MiXCR and lists one record per CDR3 protein. This table holds roughly 45,000 distinct CDR3 sequences, less than 75% found once. Details on this clonotype: Its antigen is not known. One end of the junction does not line up with germline, which may come from a read error.

Unsorted bulk tissue of roughly 20-34 mg yielded co-extracted RNA and DNA. Sampling targeted five separate regions of each tumor, which included the tumor centre. In every tumor sample, viable tumor cells made up over 80%. The germline CDR1 and CDR2 sequences are MGHRA and YSYEKL. CDR3 size: 17 residues. This chain links TRBV4-1 with TRBJ2-1, with 9 positions matching TRBD2. The TCR was taken from a man aged 40-49 years with primary liver carcinoma and hepatitis B virus infection. Source material: liver tumor tissue from sampling region 5. Stated subset: tumor region T5, tumor centre. This CDR3 is CTSSQLWGLADYNEQFF. For the CDR3, the DNA is TGCACCAGCAGCCAACTGTGGGGACTAGCAGACTACAATGAGCAGTTCTTC.